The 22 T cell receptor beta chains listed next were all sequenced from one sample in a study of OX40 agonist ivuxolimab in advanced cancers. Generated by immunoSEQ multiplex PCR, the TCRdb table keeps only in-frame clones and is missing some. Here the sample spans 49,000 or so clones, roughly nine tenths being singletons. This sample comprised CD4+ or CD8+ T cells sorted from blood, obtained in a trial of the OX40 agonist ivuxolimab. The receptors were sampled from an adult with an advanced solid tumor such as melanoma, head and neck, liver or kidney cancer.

CDR3 sequence reads: CASSVMAGGSYNEQFF. For the CDR3, the DNA is TGTGCCAGCAGCGTAATGGCGGGAGGATCCTACAATGAGCAGTTCTTC. J is TRBJ2-1 and V is TRBV9; 8 nucleotides line up with TRBD2. V was clipped by 1 base and J by 1 base; unmatched bases: 4. The CDR3 consists of 16 residues. Germline V gene sequence: CDR1 SGDLS, CDR2 YYNGEE. The full variable domain, completed using reference TRBV9 and TRBJ2-1, is DSGVTQTPKHLITATGQRVTLRCSPRSGDLSVYWYQQSLDQGLQFLIQYYNGEERAKGNILERFSAQQFPDLHSELNLSSLELGDSALYFCASSVMAGGSYNEQFFGPGTRLTVL.

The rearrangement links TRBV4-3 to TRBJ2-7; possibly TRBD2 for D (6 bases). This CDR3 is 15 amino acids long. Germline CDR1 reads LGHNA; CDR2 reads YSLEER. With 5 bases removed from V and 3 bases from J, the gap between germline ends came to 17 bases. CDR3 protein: CASSFEWQGGYEQYF. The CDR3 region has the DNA TGCGCCAGCAGCTTCGAGTGGCAGGGAGGCTACGAGCAGTACTTC.

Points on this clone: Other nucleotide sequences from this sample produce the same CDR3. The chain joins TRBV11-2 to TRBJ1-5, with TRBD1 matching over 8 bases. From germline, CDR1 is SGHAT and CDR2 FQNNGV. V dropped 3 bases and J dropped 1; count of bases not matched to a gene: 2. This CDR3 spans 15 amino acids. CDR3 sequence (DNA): TGTGCCAGCAGCTTGGGGACAGGAAGCAATCAGCCCCAGCATTTT. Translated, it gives CASSLGTGSNQPQHF.

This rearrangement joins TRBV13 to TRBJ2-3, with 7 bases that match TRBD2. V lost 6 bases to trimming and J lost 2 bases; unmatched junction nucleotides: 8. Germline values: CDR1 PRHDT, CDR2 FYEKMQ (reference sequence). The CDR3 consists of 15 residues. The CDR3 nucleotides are TGTGCCAGCAGTTCCTCTAGCGGAGTCACAGATACGCAGTATTTT. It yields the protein CASSSSSGVTDTQYF. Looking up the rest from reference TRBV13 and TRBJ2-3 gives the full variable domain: AAGVIQSPRHLIKEKRETATLKCYPIPRHDTVYWYQQGPGQDPQFLISFYEKMQSDKGSIPDRFSAQQFSDYHSELNMSSLELGDSALYFCASSSSSGVTDTQYFGPGTRLTVL.

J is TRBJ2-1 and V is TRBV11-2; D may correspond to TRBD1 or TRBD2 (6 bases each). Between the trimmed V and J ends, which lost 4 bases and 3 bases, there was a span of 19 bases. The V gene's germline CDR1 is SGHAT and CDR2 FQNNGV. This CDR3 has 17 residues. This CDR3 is CASSSNKGGRVYNEQFF. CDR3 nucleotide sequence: TGTGCCAGCAGCTCTAATAAGGGGGGCAGGGTCTACAATGAGCAGTTCTTC.

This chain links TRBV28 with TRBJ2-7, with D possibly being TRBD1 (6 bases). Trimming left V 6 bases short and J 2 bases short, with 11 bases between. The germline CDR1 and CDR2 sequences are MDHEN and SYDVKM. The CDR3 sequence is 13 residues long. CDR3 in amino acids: CASRETGTYEQYF. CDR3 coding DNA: TGTGCCAGCAGGGAGACAGGCACCTACGAGCAGTACTTC.

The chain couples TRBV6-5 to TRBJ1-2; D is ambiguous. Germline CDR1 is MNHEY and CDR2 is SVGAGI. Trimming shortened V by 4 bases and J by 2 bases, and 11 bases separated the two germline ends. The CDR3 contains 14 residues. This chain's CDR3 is CASSFQIFNYGYTF. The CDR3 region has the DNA TGTGCCAGCAGTTTCCAGATCTTCAACTATGGCTACACCTTC.

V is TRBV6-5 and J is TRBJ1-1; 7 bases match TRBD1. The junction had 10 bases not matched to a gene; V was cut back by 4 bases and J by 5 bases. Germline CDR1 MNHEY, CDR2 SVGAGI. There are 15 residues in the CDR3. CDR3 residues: CASSFGTQGTTEAFF. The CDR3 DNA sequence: TGTGCCAGCAGTTTTGGAACACAGGGGACGACTGAAGCTTTCTTT.

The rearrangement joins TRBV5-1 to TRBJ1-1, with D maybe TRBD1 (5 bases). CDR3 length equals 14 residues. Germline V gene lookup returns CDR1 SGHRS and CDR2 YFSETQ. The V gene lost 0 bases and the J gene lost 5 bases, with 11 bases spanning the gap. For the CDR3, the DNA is TGCGCCAGCAGCTTGGTAGGGGCAAGGACTGAAGCTTTCTTT. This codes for CASSLVGARTEAFF.

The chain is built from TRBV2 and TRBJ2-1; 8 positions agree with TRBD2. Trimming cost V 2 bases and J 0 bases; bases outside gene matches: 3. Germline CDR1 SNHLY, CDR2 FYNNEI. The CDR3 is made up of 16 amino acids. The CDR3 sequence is CASSESGGPSYNEQFF. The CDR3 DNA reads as TGTGCCAGCAGTGAATCGGGAGGGCCCTCCTACAATGAGCAGTTCTTC.

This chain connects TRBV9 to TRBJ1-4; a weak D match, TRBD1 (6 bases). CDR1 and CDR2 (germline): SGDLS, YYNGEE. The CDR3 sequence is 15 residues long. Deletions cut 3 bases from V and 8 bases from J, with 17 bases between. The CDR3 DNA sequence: TGTGCCAGCAGCGCGGAAGGAGTAAGGGGGGAAAAACTGTTTTTT. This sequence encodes CASSAEGVRGEKLFF.

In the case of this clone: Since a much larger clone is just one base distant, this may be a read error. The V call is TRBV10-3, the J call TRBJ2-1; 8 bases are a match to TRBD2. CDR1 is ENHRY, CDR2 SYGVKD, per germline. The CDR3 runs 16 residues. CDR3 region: CVISEASGSSYNEQFF. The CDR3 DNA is TGTGTCATCAGTGAAGCGAGCGGGAGCTCCTACAATGAGCAGTTCTTC.

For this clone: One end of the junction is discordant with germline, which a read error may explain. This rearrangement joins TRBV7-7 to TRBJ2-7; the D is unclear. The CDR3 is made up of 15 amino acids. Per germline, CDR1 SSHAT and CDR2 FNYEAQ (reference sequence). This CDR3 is CASSLGYGSTYEQYF. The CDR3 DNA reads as TGTGCTAGCAGCTTAGGTTATGGGTCAACTTACGAGCAGTACTTC.

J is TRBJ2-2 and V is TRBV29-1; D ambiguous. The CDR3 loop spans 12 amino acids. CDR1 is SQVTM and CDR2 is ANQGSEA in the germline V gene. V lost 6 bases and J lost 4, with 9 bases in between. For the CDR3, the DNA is TGCAGCGTACCAGCCGGCACCGGGGAGCTGTTTTTT. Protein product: CSVPAGTGELFF.

The CDR3 bases are TGTGCCAGCAGAGAGCCGGGACACCTTAATGAAAAACTGTTTTTT. Encoded protein: CASREPGHLNEKLFF. J is TRBJ1-4 and V is TRBV6-5, with D maybe TRBD1 (6 bases). Trimming removed 6 bases at V and 4 bases at J, with 15 bases between. Germline values: CDR1 MNHEY, CDR2 SVGAGI. This CDR3 has 15 amino acids.

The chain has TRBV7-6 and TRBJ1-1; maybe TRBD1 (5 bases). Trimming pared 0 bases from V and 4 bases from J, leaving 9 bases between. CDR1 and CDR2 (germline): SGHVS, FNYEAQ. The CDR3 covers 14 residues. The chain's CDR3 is CASSLATGVTEAFF. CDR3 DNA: TGTGCCAGCAGCTTAGCGACGGGGGTCACTGAAGCTTTCTTT.

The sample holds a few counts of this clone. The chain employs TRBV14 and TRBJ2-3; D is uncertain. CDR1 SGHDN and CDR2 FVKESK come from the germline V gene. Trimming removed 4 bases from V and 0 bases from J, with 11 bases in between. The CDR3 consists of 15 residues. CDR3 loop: CASSPRRISTDTQYF. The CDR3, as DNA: TGTGCCAGCAGCCCCCGTAGGATTAGCACAGATACGCAGTATTTT.

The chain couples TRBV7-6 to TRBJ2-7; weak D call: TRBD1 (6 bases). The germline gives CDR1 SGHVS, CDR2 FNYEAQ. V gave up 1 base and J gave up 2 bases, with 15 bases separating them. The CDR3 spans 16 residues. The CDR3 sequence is CASSLGGAGDPYEQYF. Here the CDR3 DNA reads TGTGCCAGCAGCTTAGGAGGGGCAGGGGATCCCTACGAGCAGTACTTC.

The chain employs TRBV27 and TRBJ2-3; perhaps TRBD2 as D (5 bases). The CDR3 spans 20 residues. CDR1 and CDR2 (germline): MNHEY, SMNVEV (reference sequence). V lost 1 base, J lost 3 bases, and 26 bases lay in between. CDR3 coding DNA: TGTGCCAGCAGTTTATACCCCCGCCCCGGAGGTCTCGTGAGGACAGATACGCAGTATTTT. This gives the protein CASSLYPRPGGLVRTDTQYF.

CDR3 sequence: CASSPLGQGGSSGANVLTF. In nucleotides, the CDR3 is TGTGCCAGCAGCCCCCTTGGACAGGGAGGGTCCTCTGGGGCCAACGTCCTGACTTTC. The J gene is TRBJ2-6, the V gene TRBV13; possibly TRBD1 for D (8 bases). CDR3 length: 19 residues. V lost 5 bases to trimming and J lost 0 bases, with 20 bases between them. Per germline, CDR1 PRHDT and CDR2 FYEKMQ (reference sequence). Together with reference TRBV13 and TRBJ2-6, the CDR3 gives the full variable domain: AAGVIQSPRHLIKEKRETATLKCYPIPRHDTVYWYQQGPGQDPQFLISFYEKMQSDKGSIPDRFSAQQFSDYHSELNMSSLELGDSALYFCASSPLGQGGSSGANVLTFGAGSRLTVL.

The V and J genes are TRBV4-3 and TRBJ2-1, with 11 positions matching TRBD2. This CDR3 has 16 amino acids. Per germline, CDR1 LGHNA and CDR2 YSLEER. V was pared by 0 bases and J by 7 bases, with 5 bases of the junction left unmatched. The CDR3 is CASSQEDSGGANEQFF. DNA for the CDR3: TGCGCCAGCAGCCAAGAGGATAGCGGGGGGGCGAATGAGCAGTTCTTC.

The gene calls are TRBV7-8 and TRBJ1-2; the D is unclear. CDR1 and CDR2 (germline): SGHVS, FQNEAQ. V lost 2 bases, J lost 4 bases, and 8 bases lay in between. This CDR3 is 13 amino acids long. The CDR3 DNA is TGTGCCAGCAGCTTACCCAGCCTCTATGGCTACACCTTC. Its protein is CASSLPSLYGYTF.